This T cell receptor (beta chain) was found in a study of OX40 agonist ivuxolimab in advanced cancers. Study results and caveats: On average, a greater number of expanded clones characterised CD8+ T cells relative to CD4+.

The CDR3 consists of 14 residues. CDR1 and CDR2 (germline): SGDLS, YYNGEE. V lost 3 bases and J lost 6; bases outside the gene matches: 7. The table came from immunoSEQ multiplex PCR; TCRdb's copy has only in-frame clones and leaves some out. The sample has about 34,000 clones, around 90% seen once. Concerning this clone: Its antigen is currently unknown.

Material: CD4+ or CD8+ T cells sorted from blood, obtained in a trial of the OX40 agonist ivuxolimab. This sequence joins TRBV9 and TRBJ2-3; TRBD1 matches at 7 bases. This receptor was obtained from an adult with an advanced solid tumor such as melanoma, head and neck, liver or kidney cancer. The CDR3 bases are TGTGCCAGCAGCGCCACCGGGACAGCGGATACGCAGTATTTT. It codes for CASSATGTADTQYF.